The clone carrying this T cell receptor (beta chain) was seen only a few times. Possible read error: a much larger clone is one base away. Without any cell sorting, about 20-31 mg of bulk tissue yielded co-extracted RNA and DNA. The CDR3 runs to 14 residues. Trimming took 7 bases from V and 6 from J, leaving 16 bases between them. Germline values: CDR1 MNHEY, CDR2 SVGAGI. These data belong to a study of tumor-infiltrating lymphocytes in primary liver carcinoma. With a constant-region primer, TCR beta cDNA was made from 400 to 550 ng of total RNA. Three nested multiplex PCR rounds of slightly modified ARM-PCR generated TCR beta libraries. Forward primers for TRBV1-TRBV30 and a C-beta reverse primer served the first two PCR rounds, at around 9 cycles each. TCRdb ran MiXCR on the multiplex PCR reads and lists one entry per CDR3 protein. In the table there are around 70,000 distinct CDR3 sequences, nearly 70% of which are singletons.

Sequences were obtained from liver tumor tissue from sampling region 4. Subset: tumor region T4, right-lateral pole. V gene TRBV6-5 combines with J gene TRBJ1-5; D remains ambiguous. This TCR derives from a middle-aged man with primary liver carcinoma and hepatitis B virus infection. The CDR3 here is CASNSGSLGQPQHF. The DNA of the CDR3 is TGTGCCAGCAATTCAGGCTCTTTGGGTCAGCCCCAGCATTTT.